Listed here are 17 T cell receptor beta chains from one sample, sequenced in a study of OX40 agonist ivuxolimab in advanced cancers. The table came from immunoSEQ multiplex PCR; TCRdb's copy has only in-frame clones and leaves some out. The table has 150,000 to 190,000 clones, approximately 94% seen once. The material sequenced was CD4+ or CD8+ T cells sorted from blood, taken in a trial of the OX40 agonist ivuxolimab. The source is an adult with an advanced solid tumor such as melanoma, head and neck, liver or kidney cancer.

Notes on this clone: The same CDR3 is also encoded by other DNA sequences in this sample. This sequence joins TRBV9 and TRBJ2-7; D may correspond to TRBD1 or TRBD2 (6 bases each). The V end was cut by 1 base, the J end by 7 bases, with 12 bases between. This CDR3 comprises 13 residues. Germline V CDR1 and CDR2: SGDLS, YYNGEE. CDR3 nucleotides: TGTGCCAGCAGCGTAACGGGGGCTGGGGAGCAGTACTTC. Residues: CASSVTGAGEQYF.

V gene TRBV14 combines with J gene TRBJ2-1; 10 positions agree with TRBD2. The CDR3 contains 16 residues. Germline V gene sequence: CDR1 SGHDN, CDR2 FVKESK. The ends lost 4 bases at V and 3 bases at J; junction bases unmatched: 6. CDR3 sequence: CASSPFLAGVYNEQFF. The CDR3 DNA is TGTGCCAGCAGCCCGTTTCTAGCGGGAGTCTACAATGAGCAGTTCTTC.

The chain employs TRBV27 and TRBJ1-5; D might be TRBD1 (5 bases). Germline-derived CDR1 and CDR2 are MNHEY and SMNVEV (reference sequence). CDR3 size: 15 residues. The V end lost 5 bases, the J end lost 4 bases, and 15 bases lay between the germline ends. The CDR3 DNA follows: TGTGCCAGCAGTCCTCCGGGACGGGGGAATCAGCCCCAGCATTTT. Residues: CASSPPGRGNQPQHF.

This chain uses TRBV28 with TRBJ1-5; TRBD1 is a possible D gene (5 bases). The CDR3 sequence is 15 residues long. The V end was cut by 7 bases, the J end by 7 bases, with 20 bases between. Germline loops: CDR1 MDHEN, CDR2 SYDVKM. The DNA for the CDR3 is TGTGCCAGCACCCCTGAAGGCAGGGCACGGCAGCCCCAGCATTTT. This translates into CASTPEGRARQPQHF.

This chain uses TRBV29-1 with TRBJ2-7; weak D call: TRBD2 (5 bases). V lost 4 bases to trimming and J lost 3 bases, with 7 bases between them. Germline V gene data show CDR1 as SQVTM and CDR2 as ANQGSEA. The CDR3 covers 11 residues. CDR3 region: CSVGAGYEQYF. CDR3 nucleotide sequence: TGCAGCGTTGGGGCGGGCTACGAGCAGTACTTC.

The rearrangement links TRBV28 to TRBJ1-3, with 7 bases lining up with TRBD1. The CDR3 is 15 residues long. The germline CDR1 and CDR2 sequences are MDHEN and SYDVKM. J gave up 2 bases and V 8 bases, and 9 bases lay outside the gene matches. The CDR3 DNA reads as TGTGCCAGCGCTGGGCCTGACAGGGCTGGAAACACCATATATTTT. Its protein is CASAGPDRAGNTIYF.

This chain joins TRBV19 and TRBJ1-4; 8 nucleotides align to TRBD1. The junction had 12 bases not matched to a gene; V was cut back by 7 bases and J by 8 bases. Germline loops: CDR1 LNHDA, CDR2 SQIVND (reference sequence). CDR3 length: 15 residues. In nucleotides, the CDR3 is TGTGCCAGTACTCTCTTCCGGGACAGGAGGGAAAAACTGTTTTTT. Protein sequence: CASTLFRDRREKLFF.

DNA for the CDR3: TGTGCCAGCAGCTTCGGACGGGGGCTTAATGAAAAACTGTTTTTT. This gives the protein CASSFGRGLNEKLFF. This sequence joins TRBV5-8 and TRBJ1-4; D perhaps matches TRBD1 (6 bases). The V gene's germline CDR1 is SGHTS and CDR2 YDEGEE. The CDR3 has 15 amino acids. Trimming removed 2 bases at V and 4 bases at J, with 12 bases between.

The chain carries TRBV19 and TRBJ1-1; 9 bases align to TRBD1. CDR3 length equals 16 residues. Germline V CDR1 and CDR2: LNHDA, SQIVND (reference sequence). V was clipped by 3 bases and J by 1 base; unmatched bases: 6. CDR3 amino acids: CASSMTGGRGNTEAFF. As DNA, the CDR3 is TGTGCCAGTAGTATGACAGGGGGAAGAGGGAACACTGAAGCTTTCTTT. The full variable domain, its missing parts supplied by reference TRBV19 and TRBJ1-1, is DGGITQSPKYLFRKEGQNVTLSCEQNLNHDAMYWYRQDPGQGLRLIYYSQIVNDFQKGDIAEGYSVSREKKESFPLTVTSAQKNPTAFYLCASSMTGGRGNTEAFFGQGTRLTVV.

Details on this clone: The identical CDR3 is also encoded by other nucleotide sequences in the sample. V is TRBV5-1 and J is TRBJ2-5, with D tentatively TRBD2 (5 bases). Germline V lookup: CDR1 SGHRS, CDR2 YFSETQ. This CDR3 is built from 13 residues. Trimming shortened V by 0 bases and J by 2 bases, and 5 bases separated the two germline ends. The CDR3 DNA is TGCGCCAGCAGCTTGGGAGGGCAAGAGACCCAGTACTTC. Translation gives CASSLGGQETQYF.

The chain recombines TRBV29-1 with TRBJ2-7; possible D gene TRBD2, 6 bases. The CDR3 sequence is 14 residues long. Germline V gene lookup returns CDR1 SQVTM and CDR2 ANQGSEA. V was clipped by 7 bases and J by 0 bases, with 16 bases between them. The CDR3 DNA reads TGCAGCGCCTCCGAGAGCGGGCCCTCCTACGAGCAGTACTTC. Translation: CSASESGPSYEQYF.

The chain recombines TRBV18 with TRBJ2-2; D not resolved. This CDR3 spans 15 amino acids. Per germline, CDR1 KGHSH and CDR2 LQKENI. Trimming stripped 0 bases from V and 2 bases from J, with 7 bases between. The CDR3 DNA sequence: TGTGCCAGCTCACCACCCTCCCTAAACACCGGGGAGCTGTTTTTT. This encodes CASSPPSLNTGELFF. The entire variable domain, with the rest obtained from reference TRBV18 and TRBJ2-2, is as follows: NAGVMQNPRHLVRRRGQEARLRCSPMKGHSHVYWYRQLPEEGLKFMVYLQKENIIDESGMPKERFSAEFPKEGPSILRIQQVVRGDSAAYFCASSPPSLNTGELFFGEGSRLTVL.

This clone was recorded only once. The genes are TRBV9 and TRBJ1-6; D might be TRBD1 (6 bases). Germline CDR1 reads SGDLS; CDR2 reads YYNGEE. The CDR3 sequence is 15 residues long. V was cut by 3 bases and J by 7 bases, with 14 bases left in between. In DNA, the CDR3 is TGTGCCAGCAGCGAAGTAACAGGGAAAAATTCACCCCTCCACTTT. Its protein is CASSEVTGKNSPLHF.

This CDR3 is CASRAGAQRDTEAFF. The CDR3 DNA reads as TGTGCCAGTAGGGCCGGGGCCCAGAGGGACACTGAAGCTTTCTTT. The rearrangement joins TRBV19 to TRBJ1-1, with a tentative D call TRBD1 (5 bases). Germline V gives CDR1 LNHDA, CDR2 SQIVND (reference sequence). The CDR3 has 15 amino acids. V was cut by 6 bases and J by 3 bases, with 17 bases left in between.

The gene calls are TRBV21-1 and TRBJ1-5; TRBD1, the table's D call, was not compared with the DNA. TRBV21-1 represents a pseudogene. The length of the CDR3 is 17 residues. This chain's CDR3 is CASSKVLGQGSRQPQHF. The CDR3 nucleotides read TGTGCCAGCAGCAAAGTATTAGGACAGGGGAGCCGTCAGCCCCAGCATTTT.

The rearrangement joins TRBV4-1 to TRBJ2-7; D ambiguous. Deletions cut 1 base from V and 3 bases from J, with 10 bases between. Per germline, CDR1 MGHRA and CDR2 YSYEKL. This CDR3 is built from 14 residues. The CDR3 protein is CASSQGGWSYEQYF. The DNA of the CDR3 is TGCGCCAGCAGCCAAGGGGGATGGAGCTACGAGCAGTACTTC.

This rearrangement joins TRBV11-2 to TRBJ2-1; 11 nucleotides agree with TRBD2. The trim removed 4 bases at V and 5 bases at J, leaving 13 bases unmatched. Germline V gene sequence: CDR1 SGHAT, CDR2 FQNNGV. The CDR3 totals 18 residues. The CDR3 DNA is TGTGCCAGCAGCTCTCTAAGACTAGCGGGAATTAGCCACAATGAGCAGTTCTTC. Its translation is CASSSLRLAGISHNEQFF.